This section outlines one TCR beta chain sequence together with its context. These data belong to a study of glioma-infiltrating T cells after dendritic cell vaccination. About the research overall: Patients had newly diagnosed or recurrent glioblastoma and received dendritic cell vaccines.

CDR1 and CDR2 from the germline V gene are SGHRS and YFSETQ. This CDR3 is built from 15 residues. With 4 bases clipped from V and 4 bases from J, the junction kept 6 bases outside the gene matches. Up to 2 ug genomic DNA was used for TCRB CDR3 amplification. Sequencing was performed with immunoSEQ multiplex PCR; in TCRdb, only in-frame clones are kept and a portion is missing. The sample carries about 92,000 clones, 80% to 90% recorded once. The input for sequencing was blood, taken before dendritic cell vaccination. The V gene is TRBV5-1, the J gene TRBJ2-1, with TRBD2 identical over 9 bases. The sequence was collected from a human donor with glioblastoma. The CDR3 nucleotides read TGCGCCAGCAGCCCCGTGACTAGCGGATACAATGAGCAGTTCTTC. This encodes CASSPVTSGYNEQFF.